These 10 T cell receptor delta chains came from one sample sequenced in a study of delta chains in infants with herpesvirus infections. TCR cDNA was made from PBMC RNA with gamma- and delta-chain-specific primers. TCRdb re-identified clones in the RT-PCR reads via CATT. The table has over a thousand delta-chain clones, nearly 30% seen once. The sample in question was peripheral blood, obtained at time point 1 of longitudinal follow-up. These receptors all stem from a human donor who was a Ugandan infant, either HIV-exposed or HIV-unexposed (not recorded which).

For the J gene the call is TRDJ1; the V gene lacks a call; the D call in the table, TRDD3, was not verified against the DNA. This CDR3 comprises 28 residues. CDR3 residues: CSGGLPQALGRTHGRGCFCTKLLTGLIF. Here the CDR3 DNA reads TGCTCTGGTGGTCTCCCCCAGGCTCTGGGGCGGACCCATGGGAGGGGCTGTTTTTGTACAAAGCTCCTAACCGGGCTCATCTTT.

On this clone: A much larger clonotype is one base distant, so this may be a read error. At the DNA level, this CDR3 is encoded by other sequences in the same sample as well. V gene TRDV1 combines with J gene TRDJ4; 9 bases match TRDD2. The germline V gene has CDR1 TSWWSYY and CDR2 QGS. The CDR3 loop spans 23 amino acids. CDR3 nucleotides: TGTGCTCTTGGGGAACCCCCTCCCCTTCCTACCTCCTTATTGGGGGGCCCGGCCAGACCACTGATCTTT. Translating it yields CALGEPPPLPTSLLGGPARPLIF.

Relative to its sample, this clone is large (0.1 to 1%). The gene calls are TRDV2 and TRDJ3, with TRDD3 matching over 8 bases. This CDR3 spans 16 amino acids. Germline values: CDR1 GEAIGNYY, CDR2 EKD. Trimming took 0 bases from V and 3 from J; bases not matched to a gene: 0. This CDR3 reads CACDTGGYWDTRQMFF. The CDR3 DNA follows: TGTGCCTGTGACACCGGGGGATACTGGGACACCCGACAGATGTTTTTC.

This clone appeared once. The chain links TRDV1 to TRDJ1; TRDD3 matches at 13 bases. The trim removed 7 bases at V and 4 bases at J, leaving 33 bases unmatched. Looked up from germline, CDR1 is TSWWSYY and CDR2 is QGS. This CDR3 region has 24 residues. The CDR3 protein is CALVPNRVPTLLGDTRILGDKLIF. The CDR3 bases are TGTGCTCTTGTGCCTAACCGGGTTCCTACGTTACTGGGGGATACGCGTATTTTGGGCGATAAACTCATCTTT.

By its share, this clone is large (0.1 to 1%). The gene calls are TRDV1 and TRDJ1; weak D call: TRDD2 (5 bases). This CDR3 comprises 17 residues. Germline V gives CDR1 TSWWSYY, CDR2 QGS. Trimming took off 4 bases at V and 0 bases at J, with 18 bases between the two ends. The CDR3 sequence is CALGGHFLPFYTDKLIF. The CDR3 DNA is TGTGCTCTTGGGGGTCATTTCCTCCCTTTTTACACCGATAAACTCATCTTT.

By share of the sample, this clone is large (0.1 to 1%). The rearrangement joins TRDV1 to TRDJ1, with 13 positions matching TRDD3. The CDR3 is made up of 22 amino acids. Unmatched junction bases numbered 19, after V lost 0 bases and J lost 3 bases. The germline CDR1 and CDR2 sequences are TSWWSYY and QGS. The CDR3 bases are TGTGCTCTTGGGGAACTAGTTCCCCAGGTTACTGGGGGATACGCGCTCTCCGATAAACTCATCTTT. Translation gives CALGELVPQVTGGYALSDKLIF.

Relative to its sample, this clone is large (0.1 to 1%). The sample has other DNA sequences that encode this CDR3 too. This chain links TRDV1 with TRDJ1; TRDD3 aligns across 12 bases. V lost 1 base, J lost 5 bases, and 20 bases stayed unmatched. Looked up from germline, CDR1 is TSWWSYY and CDR2 is QGS. The CDR3 is 21 residues long. CDR3 in DNA: TGTGCTCTTGGGGAACAGACGGTACTGGGGGATACTGGCTTTAGTTCTGATAAACTCATCTTT. Translated, it gives CALGEQTVLGDTGFSSDKLIF.

With regard to this clone: This may come from a read error, since a much larger clone is one base off. V usage is TRDV1 and J usage is TRDJ1; possibly TRDD3 for D (6 bases). The V and J ends lost 3 bases and 8 bases respectively, with 19 bases between them. CDR3 length: 15 amino acids. In germline, CDR1 is TSWWSYY, CDR2 QGS. The CDR3 reads CALGDLRRDMGKLIF. The CDR3 DNA is TGTGCTCTTGGGGACCTTCGGAGGGATATGGGCAAACTCATCTTT.

The V call is TRDV3, the J call TRDJ2, with 8 positions matching TRDD3. The CDR3 has 16 amino acids. Germline CDR1 is TVYSNPD and CDR2 is GDNSRS (reference sequence). Losses at the gene ends were 5 bases for V and 2 bases for J; bases not matched to a gene: 13. The CDR3 here is CAGRTEYWGLTAQLFF. Here the CDR3 DNA reads TGTGCCGGCCGCACCGAGTACTGGGGGTTGACAGCACAACTCTTCTTT.

This clone rates as medium-sized. The chain carries TRDV1 and TRDJ1; 11 bases agree with TRDD3. The CDR3 extends over 19 amino acids. Germline values: CDR1 TSWWSYY, CDR2 QGS. J lost 2 bases, V lost 4 bases, and 15 bases had no gene match. The CDR3 DNA follows: TGTGCTCTTGGGGTCTACTTCCCGTACTGGGGGATAAGAACCGATAAACTCATCTTT. The encoded protein is CALGVYFPYWGIRTDKLIF.